This T cell receptor (beta chain) was sequenced during a study of T cell responses to AZD1222 COVID-19 vaccine. This clone showed up just once. The antigen is unknown. The study, taken as a whole, reports: An increase in Spike-specific TCR breadth and depth was observed after two AZD1222 doses. Every sample of the repertoires postdated the peak T cell response. Vaccine-related CD4 TCRs covered spike, predominating at 160-218 and 743-854.

The method was immunoSEQ multiplex PCR; TCRdb's version includes in-frame clones alone and lacks a portion of them. The sample carries around 110,000 clones, around 85% recorded once. The CDR3 totals 17 residues. V lost 5 bases to trimming and J lost 5 bases; unmatched junction nucleotides: 16. Germline values: CDR1 LGHDT, CDR2 YNNKEL (reference sequence). Sequences were derived from peripheral blood, sampled on day 0 of MenACWY control vaccination. The receptor comes from an adult in good health. The V call is TRBV3-1 (or the pseudogene TRBV3-2), the J call TRBJ2-7; 9 bases are a match to TRBD1. For the CDR3, the DNA is TGTGCCAGCAGCTCATCTCGACTCGGGACAGGGATCCACGAGCAGTACTTC. Translating it yields CASSSSRLGTGIHEQYF.